This T cell receptor beta chain comes out of a study of cytomegalovirus exposure and HLA in healthy donors. Points on this clone: Its antigen is not identified.

This PCR relied on a set of 60 Vbeta primers and 13 Jbeta primers. The data were produced by immunoSEQ multiplex PCR, yet TCRdb's version contains in-frame clones alone and is incomplete. Of about 150,000 clones in the sample, over 70% were seen once. Findings and caveats of the study: Trimming of TCR beta V- and J-genes showed a link, identified in a later analysis, to a missense DCLRE1C variant. Relative to the 666-donor mean, N-insertions were reportedly fewer in an Asian-associated ancestry cluster in a later analysis.

V was pared by 10 bases and J by 5 bases, with 12 bases between. The V gene's germline CDR1 is LNHDA and CDR2 SQIVND (reference sequence). This CDR3 spans 12 amino acids. The V call is TRBV19, the J call TRBJ1-5, with unresolved D. Sequencing was carried out using PBMCs. This sequence was found in a boy younger than 10 in good health and CMV-seronegative. CDR3 loop: CATNGDDQPQHF. The CDR3 nucleotides are TGTGCCACGAACGGTGATGATCAGCCCCAGCATTTT.